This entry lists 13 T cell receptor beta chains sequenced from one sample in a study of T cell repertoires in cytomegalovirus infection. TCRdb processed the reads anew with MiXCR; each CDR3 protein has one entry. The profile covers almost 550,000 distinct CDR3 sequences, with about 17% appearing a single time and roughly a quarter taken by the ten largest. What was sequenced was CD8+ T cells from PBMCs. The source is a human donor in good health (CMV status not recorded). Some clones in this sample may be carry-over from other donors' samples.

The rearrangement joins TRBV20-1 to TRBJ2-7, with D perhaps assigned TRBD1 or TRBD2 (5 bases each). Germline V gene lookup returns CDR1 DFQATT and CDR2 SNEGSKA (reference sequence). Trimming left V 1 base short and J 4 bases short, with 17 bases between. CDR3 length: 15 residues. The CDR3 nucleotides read TGCAGTGCTAGAGCCCCGGGACCCAAAGCTTACGAGCAGTACTTC. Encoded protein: CSARAPGPKAYEQYF.

The CDR3 DNA reads TGTGCCAGCAGCTCAACAATACAGGGTGAAACCTACAATGAGCAGTTCTTC. This sequence encodes CASSSTIQGETYNEQFF. The genes are TRBV7-3 and TRBJ2-1; the D gene is possibly TRBD1 (6 bases). Germline V gives CDR1 SGHTA, CDR2 FQGTGA. The CDR3 extends over 17 amino acids. V lost 4 bases to trimming and J lost 2 bases, with 18 bases between them. The variable domain in full, completed from reference TRBV7-3 and TRBJ2-1, reads GAGVSQTPSNKVTEKGKYVELRCDPISGHTALYWYRQSLGQGPEFLIYFQGTGAADDSGLPNDRFFAVRPEGSVSTLKIQRTERGDSAVYLCASSSTIQGETYNEQFFGPGTRLTVL.

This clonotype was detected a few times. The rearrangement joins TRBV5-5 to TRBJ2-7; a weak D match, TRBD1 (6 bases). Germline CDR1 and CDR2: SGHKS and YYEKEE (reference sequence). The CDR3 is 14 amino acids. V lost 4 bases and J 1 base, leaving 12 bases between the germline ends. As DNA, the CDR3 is TGTGCCAGCAGCCCGGGACACCGTTCCTACGAGCAGTACTTC. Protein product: CASSPGHRSYEQYF.

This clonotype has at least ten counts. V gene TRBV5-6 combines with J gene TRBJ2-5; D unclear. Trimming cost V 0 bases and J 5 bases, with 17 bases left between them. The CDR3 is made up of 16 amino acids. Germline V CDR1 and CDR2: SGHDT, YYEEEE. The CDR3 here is CASSLEEGIPQETQYF. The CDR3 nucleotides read TGTGCCAGCAGCTTGGAAGAAGGGATCCCTCAGGAGACCCAGTACTTC.

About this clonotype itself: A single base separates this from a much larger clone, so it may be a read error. The chain's CDR3 is CASREEGAARTEAFF. Here the CDR3 DNA reads TGTGCCAGCCGTGAAGAGGGGGCGGCGAGGACTGAAGCTTTCTTT. The rearrangement uses TRBV12-3 or TRBV12-4 and TRBJ1-1; TRBD1 matches 7 bases. This CDR3 is built from 15 residues. V gave up 8 bases and J gave up 5 bases; unmatched junction bases: 14.

The CDR3 bases are TGTGCCAGCAGGACCGGGGACGGAAGAGAAGCTTTCTTT. Translating gives CASRTGDGREAFF. This chain uses TRBV6-1 with TRBJ1-1; a possible D gene is TRBD1 (5 bases). Germline assignment: CDR1 MNHNS and CDR2 SASEGT. V lost 6 bases and J lost 8, with 16 bases in between. The CDR3 consists of 13 residues.

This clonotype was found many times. The CDR3, as DNA: TGCAGCGATACCGGGACTAGCGGGAGTTTGACCTACAATGAGCAGTTCTTC. Protein: CSDTGTSGSLTYNEQFF. The chain links TRBV29-1 to TRBJ2-1; 14 bases are a match to TRBD2. V lost 7 bases and J lost 2; bases outside the gene matches: 10. Per the germline V gene, CDR1 is SQVTM and CDR2 is ANQGSEA. CDR3 length: 17 amino acids.

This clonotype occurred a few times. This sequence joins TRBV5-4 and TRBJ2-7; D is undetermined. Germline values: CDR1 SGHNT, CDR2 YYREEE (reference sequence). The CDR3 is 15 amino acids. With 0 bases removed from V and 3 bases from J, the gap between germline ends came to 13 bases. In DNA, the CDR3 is TGTGCCAGCAGCTTGGTTAGTGACGGAGACTACGAGCAGTACTTC. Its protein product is CASSLVSDGDYEQYF.

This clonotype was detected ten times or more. CDR3 residues: CATSDPLASGSYNEQFF. Written as DNA, the CDR3 is TGTGCCACCAGTGATCCCTTGGCTAGCGGTTCCTACAATGAGCAGTTCTTC. The rearrangement links TRBV24-1 to TRBJ2-1; 7 positions match TRBD2. The CDR3 runs 17 residues. Unmatched junction bases numbered 8, after V lost 3 bases and J lost 1 base. Germline V gene lookup returns CDR1 KGHDR and CDR2 SFDVKD.

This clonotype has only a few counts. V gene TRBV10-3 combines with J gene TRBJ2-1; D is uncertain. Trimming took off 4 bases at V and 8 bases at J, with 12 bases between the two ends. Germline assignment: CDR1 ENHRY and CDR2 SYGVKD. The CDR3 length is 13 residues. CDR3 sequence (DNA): TGTGCCATCAGTGTAGTAGGAGAGGATGAGCAGTTCTTC. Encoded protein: CAISVVGEDEQFF.

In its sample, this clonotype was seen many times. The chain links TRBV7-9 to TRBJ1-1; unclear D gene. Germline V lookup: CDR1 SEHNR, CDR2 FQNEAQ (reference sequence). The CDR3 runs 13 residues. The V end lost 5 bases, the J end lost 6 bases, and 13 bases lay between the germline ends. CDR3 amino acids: CASSQADEAEAFF. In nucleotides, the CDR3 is TGTGCCAGCAGCCAGGCGGATGAGGCTGAAGCTTTCTTT. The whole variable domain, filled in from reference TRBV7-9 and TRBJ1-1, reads DTGVSQNPRHKITKRGQNVTFRCDPISEHNRLYWYRQTLGQGPEFLTYFQNEAQLEKSRLLSDRFSAERPKGSFSTLEIQRTEQGDSAMYLCASSQADEAEAFFGQGTRLTVV.

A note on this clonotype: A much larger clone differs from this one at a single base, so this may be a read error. The CDR3 reads CASNQSWETKNIQYF. DNA of the CDR3: TGTGCCAGCAACCAAAGTTGGGAGACCAAAAACATTCAGTACTTC. The V and J genes are TRBV6-6 and TRBJ2-4; the D gene is possibly TRBD2 (5 bases). Between the trimmed V and J ends, which lost 7 bases and 2 bases, there was a span of 15 bases. CDR1 and CDR2 (germline): MNHNY, SVGAGI (reference sequence). The CDR3 runs to 15 residues.

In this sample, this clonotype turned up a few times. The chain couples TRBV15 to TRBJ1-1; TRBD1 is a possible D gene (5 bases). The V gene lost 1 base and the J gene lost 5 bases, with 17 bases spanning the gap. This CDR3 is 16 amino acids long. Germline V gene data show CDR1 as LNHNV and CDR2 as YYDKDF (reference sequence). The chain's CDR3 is CATSRATSGSRTEAFF. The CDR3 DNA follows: TGTGCCACCAGCAGAGCTACGTCAGGGAGTCGAACTGAAGCTTTCTTT.